This paragraph covers one T cell receptor beta chain sequence. The data were taken from a study of CD8 T cells in Susac syndrome. Germline CDR1 and CDR2: MDHEN and SYDVKM. Deletions cut 5 bases from V and 1 base from J, with 7 bases between. This CDR3 has 13 amino acids. Reverse transcription of roughly 0.5 to 1 ug RNA was performed with random hexamers. MiXCR, run by TCRdb on the immunoSEQ multiplex PCR reads, gives a single entry per CDR3 protein. The table shows a few hundred thousand distinct CDR3 sequences, with approximately 85% occurring only once. The rearrangement joins TRBV28 to TRBJ2-3; no firm D call. This TCR was recovered from a human donor with multiple sclerosis. The sequenced sample was CD8+ T cells from PBMCs. CDR3 residues: CASSATGTDTQYF. CDR3 DNA sequence: TGTGCCAGCAGTGCTACGGGCACAGATACGCAGTATTTT.